A selection of T cell receptor beta chains follows, all from one sample in a study of T cell responses to AZD1222 COVID-19 vaccine. TCRdb keeps only in-frame clones here, not all; method: immunoSEQ multiplex PCR. The sample includes about 180,000 clones, around 90% of them seen just once. Sequences were derived from peripheral blood, sampled 28 days after the second AZD1222 dose. These TCRs come from an adult who received the AZD1222 COVID-19 vaccine. Each CDR3 is given with its conserved first and last residue. A D gene is named only where the DNA matches it firmly. Rows give clone size only sometimes, using once, few, many, or a class for an expanded clone.

j_call	v_call	d_call	clone_size	cdr3_aa	cdr3_nt
TRBJ1-1	TRBV5-8	-	once	CASSLDKGISEAFF	TGTGCCAGCAGCTTGGATAAGGGTATCTCTGAAGCTTTCTTT
TRBJ1-2	TRBV7-2	TRBD1	-	CASSSSGTGERGYTF	TGTGCCAGCAGCTCGTCCGGGACAGGGGAGCGTGGCTACACCTTC
TRBJ1-2	TRBV5-5	TRBD1	-	CASSRVWTGDGNYGYTF	TGTGCCAGCAGCCGCGTATGGACAGGGGATGGCAACTATGGCTACACCTTC
TRBJ2-1	TRBV7-2	TRBD2	once	CASSSALAGASYNEQFF	TGTGCCAGCAGCAGCGCCTTAGCGGGGGCAAGCTACAATGAGCAGTTCTTC
TRBJ2-3	TRBV7-2	TRBD2	-	CASSSTSGGRGGTDTQYF	TGTGCCAGCAGCTCGACTAGCGGGGGCCGGGGGGGCACAGATACGCAGTATTTT
TRBJ1-4	TRBV7-2	-	-	CASSRRAHNEKLFF	TGTGCCAGCAGCCGCCGGGCCCACAATGAAAAACTGTTTTTT
TRBJ1-1	TRBV6-2/TRBV6-3	-	-	CASSYPNTEAFF	TGTGCCAGCAGTTATCCGAACACTGAAGCTTTCTTT
TRBJ1-5	TRBV7-2	-	-	CASSFKEGNQPQHF	TGTGCCAGCAGCTTTAAAGAGGGCAATCAGCCCCAGCATTTT
TRBJ2-3	TRBV4-3	-	-	CASSQDFSGAFTDTQYF	TGCGCCAGCAGCCAAGATTTCTCAGGTGCCTTTACAGATACGCAGTATTTT
TRBJ1-6	TRBV3-1/TRBV3-2	-	-	CASSPPGTVFFGRPLHF	TGTGCCAGCAGCCCCCCGGGGACGGTGTTTTTCGGGAGACCCCTCCACTTT